This TCR beta chain was sequenced for a study of CD8+CD57+ T cells in acquired aplastic anemia. For the study at large: Sorted CD4+ plus CD8+ cells gave DNA averaging about 3 ug. Roughly 11 million reads were obtained on average for healthy donor CD4+ cells. Whole-study results and caveats: The study identified under 30 CD8+ CDR3 sequences shared by patients and controls. The CD8+ Simpson's diversity of patients and controls was not significantly different.

Concerning this clonotype: Its antigen is unidentified.

Germline values: CDR1 LNHDA, CDR2 SQIVND (reference sequence). The CDR3 spans 14 residues. The ends were cut back, 3 bases at V and 4 bases at J, with 12 bases in the middle. Genomic DNA provided the template from which TCR beta VDJ and CDR3 profiles were obtained. TCRdb fed the reads into MiXCR, producing one record per CDR3 protein. In the table there are over 150,000 distinct CDR3 sequences, around 59% of which are singletons. The sample was sorted CD4+, CD8+, or CD8+CD57+ T cells (not recorded which) from PBMCs. This chain connects TRBV19 to TRBJ1-1; tentatively, D is TRBD1 (5 bases). This TCR was sampled from a human donor in good health, serving as a control. The CDR3 bases are TGTGCCAGTAGTATGTCCCCAAGGGGCACTGAAGCTTTCTTT. Translating gives CASSMSPRGTEAFF.